Listed here are 27 T cell receptor beta chains from one sample, sequenced in a study of siplizumab effects on memory and regulatory T cells. TCRdb's copy holds only in-frame clones and misses some; the assay was immunoSEQ multiplex PCR. The sample consists of roughly 93,000 clones, roughly 94% of them appearing once. The sequenced sample consisted of non-Treg CD4+ T cells sorted from blood. The source is a human donor in good health.

The genes are TRBV6-5 and TRBJ1-3; no definite D call. Germline lookup yields CDR1 MNHEY and CDR2 SVGAGI. The CDR3 is made up of 15 amino acids. V was clipped by 6 bases and J by 1 base, with 13 bases between them. CDR3 sequence: CASSDGIGSGNTIYF. CDR3 nucleotide sequence: TGTGCCAGCAGCGATGGGATCGGATCTGGAAACACCATATATTTT.

The rearrangement uses TRBV7-9 and TRBJ1-4; D not certain. This CDR3 is 13 amino acids long. Trimming left V 7 bases short and J 8 bases short, with 14 bases between. Germline CDR1 reads SEHNR; CDR2 reads FQNEAQ (reference sequence). The CDR3 DNA is TGTGCCAGCAACAGCGGGGTAAAGGAAAAACTGTTTTTT. The encoded protein is CASNSGVKEKLFF.

This clone was seen a single time. The J gene is TRBJ1-2, the V gene TRBV5-4; D is ambiguous. Per germline, CDR1 SGHNT and CDR2 YYREEE (reference sequence). Trimming took 4 bases from V and 6 from J, leaving 16 bases between them. This CDR3 is 14 amino acids long. DNA for the CDR3: TGTGCCAGCAGCCCGTGGTCCTCCGTCGATGGCTACACCTTC. It specifies CASSPWSSVDGYTF.

This clone was observed a handful of times. The V and J genes are TRBV10-3 and TRBJ1-5; weak D call: TRBD1 (5 bases). V was trimmed by 4 bases and J by 7 bases, leaving 14 bases between them. CDR3 length: 14 residues. CDR1 is ENHRY and CDR2 is SYGVKD in the germline V gene. CDR3 bases: TGTGCCATCAGTGTGGGCGCCGGGGGGCAGCCCCAGCATTTT. Protein sequence: CAISVGAGGQPQHF.

A few counts support this clone. The CDR3 spells CASSSPLVGGRGQYF. The CDR3, as DNA: TGTGCCAGCAGTTCCCCCCTGGTGGGGGGACGGGGGCAGTACTTC. The V and J genes are TRBV28 and TRBJ2-7; TRBD2 might be the D (6 bases). The V end lost 4 bases, the J end lost 9 bases, and 22 bases lay between the germline ends. Germline-derived CDR1 and CDR2 are MDHEN and SYDVKM. This CDR3 has 15 amino acids.

V and J are TRBV7-8 and TRBJ1-5, with D hard to call. The V end was cut by 5 bases, the J end by 0 bases, with 11 bases between. Germline V CDR1 and CDR2: SGHVS, FQNEAQ. CDR3 length: 15 residues. DNA of the CDR3: TGTGCCAGCAGCCTAAACAGTGGTAGCAATCAGCCCCAGCATTTT. As protein: CASSLNSGSNQPQHF.

This chain connects TRBV30 to TRBJ2-7; unclear D gene. The CDR3 loop spans 14 amino acids. CDR1 GTSNPN and CDR2 SVGIG come from the germline V gene (reference sequence). The ends were cut back, 4 bases at V and 2 bases at J, with 15 bases in the middle. CDR3 in DNA: TGTGCCTGGACTCCGGGCCGGAGAGCCTACGAGCAGTACTTC. This sequence encodes CAWTPGRRAYEQYF.

This chain links TRBV19 with TRBJ2-2, with TRBD2 identical over 8 bases. This CDR3 has 14 residues. Germline lookup yields CDR1 LNHDA and CDR2 SQIVND (reference sequence). With 9 bases clipped from V and 9 bases from J, the junction kept 12 bases outside the gene matches. In DNA, the CDR3 is TGTGCCAGCCAACGGGGGGGAGGGATACGGGAGCTGTTTTTT. The encoded protein is CASQRGGGIRELFF.

V and J are TRBV30 and TRBJ1-6; 7 bases are a match to TRBD1. The CDR3 has 14 amino acids. V shed 2 bases and J 9 bases; nucleotides not matched to a gene: 7. Germline assignment: CDR1 GTSNPN and CDR2 SVGIG (reference sequence). For the CDR3, the DNA is TGTGCCTGGAGTCGCGTCAGGGGGAGTTCACCCCTCCACTTT. Amino acid sequence: CAWSRVRGSSPLHF. The full variable domain, rest sourced from reference TRBV30 and TRBJ1-6, is SQTIHQWPATLVQPVGSPLSLECTVEGTSNPNLYWYRQAAGRGLQLLFYSVGIGQISSEVPQNLSASRPQDRQFILSSKKLLLSDSGFYLCAWSRVRGSSPLHFGNGTRLTVT.

This sequence joins TRBV28 and TRBJ1-1; D not resolved. Germline V lookup: CDR1 MDHEN, CDR2 SYDVKM. The V gene lost 6 bases and the J gene lost 4 bases, with 15 bases spanning the gap. This CDR3 has 14 amino acids. CDR3 residues: CASRPLSSGTEAFF. As DNA, the CDR3 is TGTGCCAGCAGGCCCCTTAGTAGTGGCACTGAAGCTTTCTTT.

The chain combines TRBV5-4 with TRBJ2-2; 8 bases are a match to TRBD1. The J segment lost 1 base and the V segment lost 4 bases, leaving 9 bases of the junction unmatched. CDR3 length equals 17 residues. Germline V gene data show CDR1 as SGHNT and CDR2 as YYREEE (reference sequence). CDR3 loop: CASSTDRVARNTGELFF. In DNA form, the CDR3 reads TGTGCCAGCAGCACGGACAGGGTAGCGCGGAACACCGGGGAGCTGTTTTTT.

This chain links TRBV4-2 with TRBJ2-7; 14 positions agree with TRBD2. CDR3 size: 16 residues. Trimming at V came to 1 base and at J to 6 bases, leaving 5 bases not matched to a gene. Germline loops: CDR1 LGHNA, CDR2 YNFKEQ. The chain's CDR3 is CASSQGGTSGRPEQYF. CDR3 sequence (DNA): TGTGCCAGCAGCCAAGGGGGGACTAGCGGGAGACCCGAGCAGTACTTC.

V is TRBV5-6 and J is TRBJ2-3; possibly TRBD1 or TRBD2 for D (5 bases each). The V and J ends lost 2 bases and 6 bases respectively, with 19 bases between them. The germline gives CDR1 SGHDT, CDR2 YYEEEE. This CDR3 contains 16 residues. The CDR3 loop is CASSFSGQDPGDTQYF. The CDR3, as DNA: TGTGCCAGCAGCTTTTCGGGGCAGGACCCCGGTGATACGCAGTATTTT.

The V and J genes are TRBV25-1 and TRBJ1-2, with D unresolved. Per the germline V gene, CDR1 is MGHDK and CDR2 is SYGVNS. The CDR3 totals 11 residues. The V gene lost 5 bases and the J gene lost 7 bases, with 8 bases spanning the gap. The CDR3 DNA sequence: TGTGCCAGCAGTCGGGTGGGTGGCTACACCTTC. The encoded protein is CASSRVGGYTF.

The rearrangement links TRBV7-9 to TRBJ1-4; unclear D gene. CDR3 size: 14 residues. Germline lookup yields CDR1 SEHNR and CDR2 FQNEAQ (reference sequence). The V gene lost 0 bases and the J gene lost 12 bases, with 14 bases spanning the gap. The CDR3 DNA reads as TGTGCCAGCAGCTTAGCGCGGACTCCAAGGGAACTGTTTTTT. This translates into CASSLARTPRELFF.

The genes are TRBV10-2 and TRBJ1-4, with 9 bases matching TRBD1. The germline gives CDR1 WSHSY, CDR2 SAAADI. CDR3 size: 17 residues. V was pared by 6 bases and J by 2 bases, with 10 bases of the junction left unmatched. CDR3 region: CASRSGDRVMTNEKLFF. In DNA form, the CDR3 reads TGCGCCAGCAGAAGTGGGGACAGGGTTATGACTAATGAAAAACTGTTTTTT.

The rearrangement links TRBV11-2 to TRBJ2-1; 9 bases line up with TRBD1. Germline V gene data show CDR1 as SGHAT and CDR2 as FQNNGV. The CDR3 is 16 amino acids. The trim removed 3 bases at V and 7 bases at J, leaving 10 bases unmatched. The CDR3 DNA sequence: TGTGCCAGCAGCTTCCGCCGGGACAGGGAGGCAAATGAGCAGTTCTTC. Its translation: CASSFRRDREANEQFF.

In its sample, this clone was seen once. V gene TRBV27 combines with J gene TRBJ2-3, with D possibly TRBD1 on 6 matching bases. The CDR3 extends over 14 amino acids. V was pared by 5 bases and J by 5 bases, with 14 bases between. Germline loops: CDR1 MNHEY, CDR2 SMNVEV (reference sequence). The CDR3 loop is CASSPRQVGDTQYF. Written as DNA, the CDR3 is TGTGCCAGCAGTCCTCGACAGGTAGGAGATACGCAGTATTTT.

With regard to this clone: Additional DNA sequences in this sample encode the identical CDR3. The chain employs TRBV12-5 and TRBJ1-1, with D possibly being TRBD1 (6 bases). The CDR3 is 18 amino acids. Germline V gene sequence: CDR1 LGHNT, CDR2 FRNRAP. V was pared by 2 bases and J by 5 bases, with 24 bases between. The CDR3 sequence is CASGLSKPFGQTNTEAFF. The CDR3 DNA sequence: TGTGCTAGTGGTTTGTCCAAACCGTTCGGACAGACGAATACTGAAGCTTTCTTT.

This clone has just one count. The J gene is TRBJ2-1, the V gene TRBV7-2; D not resolved. CDR1 SGHTA and CDR2 FQGNSA come from the germline V gene. Trimming cost V 8 bases and J 0 bases, with 8 bases left between them. This CDR3 is 13 amino acids long. The CDR3 bases are TGTGCCAGCTTCGCCAGCTCCTACAATGAGCAGTTCTTC. Amino acids: CASFASSYNEQFF.

The chain carries TRBV15 and TRBJ1-2; D remains ambiguous. V lost 0 bases and J lost 8, with 13 bases in between. In germline, CDR1 is LNHNV, CDR2 YYDKDF (reference sequence). CDR3 length: 14 amino acids. Here the CDR3 DNA reads TGTGCCACCAGCAGAGATCGAGCTCCGGTAGGCTACACCTTC. This encodes CATSRDRAPVGYTF.

V is TRBV5-4 and J is TRBJ2-1, with 11 bases lining up with TRBD2. This CDR3 has 17 residues. Trimming took 4 bases from V and 0 from J; bases not matched to a gene: 6. The V gene's germline CDR1 is SGHNT and CDR2 YYREEE (reference sequence). Here the CDR3 reads CASSHGTSGSSYNEQFF. The CDR3, as DNA: TGTGCCAGCAGCCACGGGACTAGCGGAAGCTCCTACAATGAGCAGTTCTTC.

The genes are TRBV18 and TRBJ2-6; possibly TRBD1 or TRBD2 for D (5 bases each). Trimming cost V 3 bases and J 4 bases, with 16 bases left between them. The germline V gene has CDR1 KGHSH and CDR2 LQKENI. The CDR3 length is 17 residues. This CDR3 reads CASSPRDLNTGANVLTF. The CDR3 DNA is TGTGCCAGCTCACCCCGGGACCTAAATACAGGGGCCAACGTCCTGACTTTC.

The chain recombines TRBV4-2 with TRBJ2-3, with 10 bases matching TRBD2. V lost 0 bases and J lost 1; bases outside the gene matches: 4. The CDR3 is 17 residues long. Per the germline V gene, CDR1 is LGHNA and CDR2 is YNFKEQ. DNA of the CDR3: TGTGCCAGCAGCCAAGACTCTGGGACTAGCGGCACAGATACGCAGTATTTT. It specifies CASSQDSGTSGTDTQYF.

This chain connects TRBV21-1 to TRBJ2-5; the DNA was not used to check the table's D call, TRBD2. TRBV21-1 is shown as a pseudogene. The CDR3 is 12 residues long. The CDR3 here is CASKVGRETQYF. The DNA for the CDR3 is TGTGCCAGCAAAGTAGGGAGAGAGACCCAGTACTTC.

V and J are TRBV5-1 and TRBJ2-5; a weak D match, TRBD1 (6 bases). Germline values: CDR1 SGHRS, CDR2 YFSETQ. The length of the CDR3 is 14 residues. V was shortened by 4 bases and J by 2 bases, with 12 bases between the two germline ends. Here the CDR3 reads CASSRTGWQETQYF. The CDR3 nucleotides read TGCGCCAGCAGCCGCACAGGGTGGCAAGAGACCCAGTACTTC.

This CDR3 reads CASSIGPGVSETQYF. The CDR3 DNA reads as TGTGCCAGTAGTATCGGGCCCGGGGTCAGTGAGACCCAGTACTTC. V is TRBV19 and J is TRBJ2-5, with D possibly TRBD2 on 5 matching bases. The ends were cut back, 3 bases at V and 5 bases at J, with 16 bases in the middle. Germline values: CDR1 LNHDA, CDR2 SQIVND (reference sequence). The CDR3 runs 15 residues.